This T cell receptor (beta chain) was recovered during a study of graft-versus-host responses after intestinal transplantation. Study-level findings and limits: Recipient-marrow GvH clones were detected, some having first appeared in ileum or blood. GvH clone levels peaked in circulation, and this peak was associated with early post-transplant HvG declines.

Processing was applied to graft tissue in order to liberate intraepithelial and lamina propria lymphocytes. As for this clone: What it binds is not known.

The method was immunoSEQ multiplex PCR; TCRdb's version includes in-frame clones alone and lacks a portion of them. The table has 4,000 to 5,000 clones, about three quarters seen once; the top ten hold 8%. After removal of 5 bases from V and 3 bases from J, the junction contained 9 bases not matched to a gene. The CDR3 length is 15 residues. The V gene's germline CDR1 is MNHNS and CDR2 SASEGT. This clonotype was sampled from a human patient who received an intestinal transplant, so some T cells may come from the graft donor. The genes are TRBV6-1 and TRBJ1-1, with 7 bases identical to TRBD1. Sequenced material: ileum tissue, taken around four months after intestinal transplantation. CDR3 nucleotide sequence: TGTGCCAGCAGTTTTGACAGGGAGGGTGACACTGAAGCTTTCTTT. It encodes CASSFDREGDTEAFF.